The next 17 T cell receptor beta chains were all read from a single sample in a study of T-cell reconstitution after alpha-beta-depleted transplantation in children. Study-level points and caveats: At the one-year point after transplant, T-cell counts and TCRbeta diversity were found to come mostly from T cells that had been newly produced.

During its preparation, the TCRbeta library received unique molecular identifiers. TCRdb re-analysed the PCR reads in MiXCR, keeping a single row per CDR3 protein. The data show about 300,000 distinct CDR3 sequences, roughly 8.2% seen once. The antigens for these receptors are not known. The sequencing here drew on peripheral blood, taken 360 days after TCRalphabeta/CD19-depleted stem cell transplant. Source of these receptors: a female patient aged 2 to 10 who had a stem cell transplant for Fanconi anemia, so the T cells may come from the graft donor.

This clonotype showed up many times. The chain has TRBV9 and TRBJ1-2, with 8 bases identical to TRBD1. The ends lost 3 bases at V and 0 bases at J; junction bases unmatched: 13. CDR3 length equals 18 residues. The germline gives CDR1 SGDLS, CDR2 YYNGEE. The CDR3: CASSAHPGQGSSNYGYTF. The CDR3 nucleotides are TGTGCCAGCAGCGCCCATCCAGGACAGGGCTCATCTAACTATGGCTACACCTTC.

The table lists this clonotype with many counts. This chain connects TRBV20-1 to TRBJ2-7, with 13 bases fitting TRBD2. The V gene's germline CDR1 is DFQATT and CDR2 SNEGSKA (reference sequence). The CDR3 runs 21 residues. V shed 8 bases and J 2 bases; nucleotides not matched to a gene: 27. In DNA form, the CDR3 reads TGCAGTCAAATTAGGATACCAGGACCGGGACTAGCGGGACGCCTTACCTACGAGCAGTACTTC. This codes for CSQIRIPGPGLAGRLTYEQYF.

Ten or more counts support this clonotype. The V gene is TRBV20-1, the J gene TRBJ2-2; no reliable D call. This CDR3 has 15 amino acids. Germline V gene data show CDR1 as DFQATT and CDR2 as SNEGSKA (reference sequence). Trimming shortened V by 5 bases and J by 4 bases, and 17 bases separated the two germline ends. CDR3: CSAFRPMTSTGELFF. CDR3 bases: TGCAGTGCTTTCCGACCGATGACGAGCACCGGGGAGCTGTTTTTT.

The table lists this clonotype with a few counts. This chain uses TRBV6-1 with TRBJ2-7; a possible D gene is TRBD2 (6 bases). Trimming stripped 8 bases from V and 7 bases from J, with 15 bases between. Germline CDR1 is MNHNS and CDR2 is SASEGT. This CDR3 is 12 amino acids long. CDR3 nucleotide sequence: TGTGCCAGCTCAACTGTGGGGGGTGAGCAGTACGTC. Encoded protein: CASSTVGGEQYV.

This clonotype was counted only a few times. Here the CDR3 reads CASSLRSRGGTDTQYF. The CDR3 bases are TGTGCCAGCAGCTTGCGAAGCAGGGGCGGCACAGATACGCAGTATTTT. The chain is built from TRBV11-2 and TRBJ2-3; D perhaps matches TRBD1 (6 bases). CDR1 is SGHAT, CDR2 FQNNGV, per germline. The V end was cut by 3 bases, the J end by 1 base, with 14 bases between. The CDR3 has 16 residues.

At least ten counts were recorded for this clonotype. The chain employs TRBV24-1 and TRBJ2-5; TRBD1 might be the D (6 bases). The CDR3 runs 17 residues. Germline assignment: CDR1 KGHDR and CDR2 SFDVKD. Trimming removed 2 bases at V and 5 bases at J, with 20 bases between. Here the CDR3 reads CATSDSLSGQRGETQYF. The CDR3 nucleotides are TGTGCCACCAGTGATTCGTTGTCGGGACAACGAGGGGAGACCCAGTACTTC.

This clonotype has at least ten counts. The V call is TRBV6-5, the J call TRBJ2-2; TRBD1 matches at 7 bases. CDR1 MNHEY and CDR2 SVGAGI come from the germline V gene. J gave up 4 bases and V 0 bases, and 8 bases lay outside the gene matches. The CDR3 spans 17 residues. The CDR3 is CASSYSAGGKITGELFF. CDR3 sequence (DNA): TGTGCCAGCAGTTACTCCGCAGGGGGAAAAATCACCGGGGAGCTGTTTTTT.

CDR3 protein: CASSVKNNEQFF. CDR3 DNA: TGCGCCAGCAGCGTAAAAAACAATGAGCAGTTCTTC. V usage is TRBV10-2 and J usage is TRBJ2-1; no clear D gene. The CDR3 consists of 12 residues. Germline V gene data show CDR1 as WSHSY and CDR2 as SAAADI. V gave up 6 bases and J gave up 5 bases, with 8 bases separating them.

This clonotype was seen a few times. The chain couples TRBV7-8 to TRBJ2-5, with TRBD2 matching 8 bases. After removal of 8 bases from V and 2 bases from J, the junction contained 7 bases not matched to a gene. This CDR3 has 14 residues. The V gene's germline CDR1 is SGHVS and CDR2 FQNEAQ. CDR3 region: CASGGRGGQETQYF. The CDR3 DNA reads TGTGCCAGCGGAGGTCGGGGGGGGCAAGAGACCCAGTACTTC.

In this sample, this clonotype turned up many times. The chain recombines TRBV25-1 with TRBJ1-6; no firm D call. The CDR3 covers 13 residues. The ends were cut back, 6 bases at V and 5 bases at J, with 8 bases in the middle. Germline-derived CDR1 and CDR2 are MGHDK and SYGVNS. The CDR3 DNA follows: TGTGCCAGCAGAACATACAATAATTCACCCCTCCACTTT. Translation gives CASRTYNNSPLHF. The variable domain in full, with the rest retrieved from reference TRBV25-1 and TRBJ1-6, is EADIYQTPRYLVIGTGKKITLECSQTMGHDKMYWYQQDPGMELHLIHYSYGVNSTEKGDLSSESTVSRIRTEHFPLTLESARPSHTSQYLCASRTYNNSPLHFGNGTRLTVT.

This clonotype was found many times. Mismatch with germline at one junction end may stem from a read error. CDR3 in amino acids: CSPYPGTAF. The DNA for the CDR3 is TGCAGCCCCTACCCCGGGACAGCCTTC. The V and J genes are TRBV29-1 and TRBJ1-2; 7 positions agree with TRBD1. Germline loops: CDR1 SQVTM, CDR2 ANQGSEA. This CDR3 region has 9 residues.

The table lists this clonotype with a few counts. This rearrangement joins TRBV6-1 to TRBJ1-1, with D possibly being TRBD1 (6 bases). Trimming took off 1 base at V and 7 bases at J, with 13 bases between the two ends. CDR3 length: 14 amino acids. Germline CDR1 is MNHNS and CDR2 is SASEGT. In DNA form, the CDR3 reads TGTGCCAGCAGTGAAGTACAGGGTAGGGGTGAAGCTTTCTTT. Translating it yields CASSEVQGRGEAFF.

This clonotype has at least ten counts. The chain employs TRBV9 and TRBJ2-7, with TRBD1 matching over 8 bases. The length of the CDR3 is 13 residues. Germline CDR1 is SGDLS and CDR2 is YYNGEE. The V and J ends lost 2 bases and 7 bases, in that order; junction bases with no gene match: 5. CDR3 amino acids: CASSVQGAQEQYF. The CDR3 DNA is TGTGCCAGCAGCGTTCAGGGGGCGCAGGAGCAGTACTTC.

This clonotype was detected only a few times. This sequence joins TRBV20-1 and TRBJ1-1; perhaps TRBD1 as D (6 bases). The CDR3 has 14 amino acids. Trimming shortened V by 0 bases and J by 4 bases, and 12 bases separated the two germline ends. CDR1 and CDR2 (germline): DFQATT, SNEGSKA (reference sequence). CDR3 coding DNA: TGCAGTGCTAGAGATCAGGGGCGGGTCACTGAAGCTTTCTTT. It yields the protein CSARDQGRVTEAFF.

This clonotype was seen many times. This chain connects TRBV5-1 to TRBJ2-1, with no clear D. CDR3 size: 15 residues. Germline V gene data show CDR1 as SGHRS and CDR2 as YFSETQ. Trimming stripped 0 bases from V and 8 bases from J, with 15 bases between. This CDR3 is CASSLEGLKGHEQFF. CDR3 sequence (DNA): TGCGCCAGCAGCTTGGAAGGGCTAAAGGGTCATGAGCAGTTCTTC.

The chain is built from TRBV24-1 and TRBJ1-5, with 8 bases matching TRBD1. The CDR3 runs to 16 residues. The germline CDR1 and CDR2 sequences are KGHDR and SFDVKD. V dropped 5 bases and J dropped 2; count of bases not matched to a gene: 7. The CDR3 DNA reads as TGTGCCACCAGTGCACAGGGGGGTAATGGCAATCAGCCCCAGCATTTT. Protein product: CATSAQGGNGNQPQHF.

This rearrangement joins TRBV3-1 to TRBJ2-2; D is uncertain. CDR1 is LGHDT, CDR2 YNNKEL, per germline (reference sequence). Trimming removed 0 bases from V and 8 bases from J, with 25 bases in between. The CDR3 spans 19 residues. The CDR3 DNA is TGTGCCAGCAGCCAAGACCGTTGGGTAGGCAGCATCAAGAGAGGGGAGCTGTTTTTT. This translates into CASSQDRWVGSIKRGELFF.